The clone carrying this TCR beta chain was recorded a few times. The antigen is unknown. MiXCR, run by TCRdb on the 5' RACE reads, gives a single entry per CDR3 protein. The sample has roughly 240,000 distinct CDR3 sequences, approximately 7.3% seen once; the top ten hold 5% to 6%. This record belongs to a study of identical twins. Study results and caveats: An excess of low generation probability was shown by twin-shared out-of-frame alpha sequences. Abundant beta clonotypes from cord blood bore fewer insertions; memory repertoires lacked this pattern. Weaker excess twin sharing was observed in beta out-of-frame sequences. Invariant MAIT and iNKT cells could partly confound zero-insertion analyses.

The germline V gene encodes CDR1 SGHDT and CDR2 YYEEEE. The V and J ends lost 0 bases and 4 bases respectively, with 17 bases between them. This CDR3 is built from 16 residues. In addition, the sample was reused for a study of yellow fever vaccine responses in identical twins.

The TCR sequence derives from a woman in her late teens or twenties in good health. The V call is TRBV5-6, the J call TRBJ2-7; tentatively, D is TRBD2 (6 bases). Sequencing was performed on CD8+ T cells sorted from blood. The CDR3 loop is CASSLGGAAGRYEQYV. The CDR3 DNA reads TGTGCCAGCAGCTTGGGAGGGGCGGCAGGGAGGTACGAGCAGTACGTC.